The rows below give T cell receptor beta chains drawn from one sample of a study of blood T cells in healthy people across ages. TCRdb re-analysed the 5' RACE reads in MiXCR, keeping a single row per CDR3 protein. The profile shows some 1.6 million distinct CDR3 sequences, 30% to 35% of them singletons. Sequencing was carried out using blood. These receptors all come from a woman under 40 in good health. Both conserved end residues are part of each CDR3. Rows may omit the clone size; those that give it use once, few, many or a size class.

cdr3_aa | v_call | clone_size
CASSPKTDLAKNIQYF | TRBV13 | NA
CASAQILGDYGYTF | TRBV5-1 | NA
CASSLYRHPYNEQFF | TRBV12-3/TRBV12-4 | NA
CASSPEGRPSSGANVLTF | TRBV7-9 | few
CASSFFRYLVETQYF | TRBV12-3/TRBV12-4 | NA
CASSTTGSVYEQYF | TRBV19 | few
CASNHHGTGGGTGELFF | TRBV7-9 | NA
CASSVEVGVSNEQFF | TRBV9 | few
CSAGGAARMNTEAFF | TRBV20-1 | NA
CASSVVESSYEQYF | TRBV2 | few
CATSEAGGNYEQYF | TRBV24-1 | NA
CSARTPYRAVSYEQYF | TRBV20-1 | NA
CASSLGAGGFLTDTQYF | TRBV7-2 | NA
CSARTSDVLDVLDYEQYF | TRBV20-1 | few
CSARERGRVLGYNEQFF | TRBV20-1 | NA
CASLLDSNTGELFF | TRBV2 | NA
CSANRDTSYEQYF | TRBV20-1 | few
CSAGPVDEQFF | TRBV20-1 | few
CASSLTVQNEQYF | TRBV7-3 | NA
CASSTGRTHYGYTF | TRBV2 | NA
CASSLQSAGVLHEQYF | TRBV4-1 | few
CASSPRAGLKETEAFF | TRBV7-6 | NA
CATSSPARAGTDTQYF | TRBV15 | few
CASSAGTPADYGHTF | TRBV13 | NA
CASSQGSLLETQYF | TRBV3-1 | NA
CASSVDRGPGQPQHF | TRBV9 | NA